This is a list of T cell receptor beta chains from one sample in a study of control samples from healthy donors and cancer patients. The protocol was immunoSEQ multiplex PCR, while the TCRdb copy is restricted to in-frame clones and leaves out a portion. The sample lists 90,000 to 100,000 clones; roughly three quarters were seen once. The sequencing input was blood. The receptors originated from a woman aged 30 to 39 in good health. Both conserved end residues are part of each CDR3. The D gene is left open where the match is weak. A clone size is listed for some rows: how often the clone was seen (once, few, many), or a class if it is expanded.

CDR3aa: CASSLRGTGGTGELFF; CDR3nt: TGTGCCAGCAGCCTTAGGGGGACAGGGGGCACCGGGGAGCTGTTTTTT; abundance: NA; v_gene: TRBV3-1/TRBV3-2; len: 16; d_gene: TRBD1; j_gene: TRBJ2-2
CDR3aa: CASSEDVAWLAKNIQYF; CDR3nt: TGTGCCAGCAGTGAAGATGTGGCCTGGCTAGCCAAAAACATTCAGTACTTC; abundance: NA; v_gene: TRBV2; len: 17; d_gene: NA; j_gene: TRBJ2-4
CDR3aa: CASSLWGTGPYEQYF; CDR3nt: TGTGCCAGCAGCTTGTGGGGGACAGGGCCCTACGAGCAGTACTTC; abundance: NA; v_gene: TRBV11-3; len: 15; d_gene: TRBD1; j_gene: TRBJ2-7
CDR3aa: CASREGGTNTGELFF; CDR3nt: TGTGCCAGCCGAGAGGGGGGGACAAACACCGGGGAGCTGTTTTTT; abundance: NA; v_gene: TRBV7-2; len: 15; d_gene: NA; j_gene: TRBJ2-2
CDR3aa: CASSPGNTEAFF; CDR3nt: TGTGCCAGCAGCCCGGGGAACACTGAAGCTTTCTTT; abundance: NA; v_gene: TRBV27; len: 12; d_gene: NA; j_gene: TRBJ1-1
CDR3aa: CASSFGADGTQYF; CDR3nt: TGTGCCAGCAGCTTCGGGGCCGACGGTACGCAGTATTTT; abundance: NA; v_gene: TRBV3-1/TRBV3-2; len: 13; d_gene: NA; j_gene: TRBJ2-3
CDR3aa: CAWSLGSSYNSPLHF; CDR3nt: TGTGCCTGGAGTCTGGGGAGCTCCTATAATTCACCCCTCCACTTT; abundance: NA; v_gene: TRBV30; len: 15; d_gene: NA; j_gene: TRBJ1-6
CDR3aa: CASSPSGGFRNEQFF; CDR3nt: TGCGCCAGCAGTCCGAGCGGGGGGTTCCGAAATGAGCAGTTCTTC; abundance: NA; v_gene: TRBV10-1; len: 15; d_gene: TRBD2; j_gene: TRBJ2-1
CDR3aa: CASSAGQGGEQYF; CDR3nt: TGTGCCAGTAGTGCGGGACAGGGCGGCGAGCAGTACTTC; abundance: NA; v_gene: TRBV19; len: 13; d_gene: TRBD1; j_gene: TRBJ2-7
CDR3aa: CASSLRGASTDTQYF; CDR3nt: TGCGCCAGCAGCTTGAGAGGGGCCAGCACAGATACGCAGTATTTT; abundance: NA; v_gene: TRBV5-1; len: 15; d_gene: NA; j_gene: TRBJ2-3
CDR3aa: CASSTSPMTGTGELFF; CDR3nt: TGTGCCAGTAGTACATCCCCAATGACAGGGACCGGGGAGCTGTTTTTT; abundance: NA; v_gene: TRBV19; len: 16; d_gene: TRBD1; j_gene: TRBJ2-2
CDR3aa: CATSDSGTGGTGETQYF; CDR3nt: TGTGCCACCAGTGATTCCGGGACAGGGGGGACAGGGGAGACCCAGTACTTC; abundance: NA; v_gene: TRBV24-1; len: 17; d_gene: TRBD1; j_gene: TRBJ2-5
CDR3aa: CAISESTGTTEKLFF; CDR3nt: TGTGCCATCAGTGAGTCGACCGGGACGACTGAAAAACTGTTTTTT; abundance: NA; v_gene: TRBV10-3; len: 15; d_gene: NA; j_gene: TRBJ1-4
CDR3aa: CASSHRKGASGELFF; CDR3nt: TGTGCCAGCAGTCATCGTAAGGGGGCAAGTGGGGAGCTGTTTTTT; abundance: few; v_gene: TRBV2; len: 15; d_gene: TRBD1; j_gene: TRBJ2-2
CDR3aa: CASSYGTGAYEQYF; CDR3nt: TGCGCCAGCAGCTACGGGACAGGGGCCTACGAGCAGTACTTC; abundance: NA; v_gene: TRBV4-1; len: 14; d_gene: TRBD1; j_gene: TRBJ2-7
CDR3aa: CASSMDRSTWGTEAFF; CDR3nt: TGTGCCAGCTCAATGGACAGGTCCACCTGGGGCACTGAAGCTTTCTTT; abundance: few; v_gene: TRBV18; len: 16; d_gene: TRBD1; j_gene: TRBJ1-1
CDR3aa: CASSLMRVENQPQHF; CDR3nt: TGTGCCAGCAGTTTAATGAGGGTTGAAAATCAGCCCCAGCATTTT; abundance: NA; v_gene: TRBV28; len: 15; d_gene: NA; j_gene: TRBJ1-5
CDR3aa: CASSLGKAGETQYF; CDR3nt: TGCGCCAGCAGCTTGGGCAAGGCGGGGGAGACCCAGTACTTC; abundance: NA; v_gene: TRBV5-1; len: 14; d_gene: NA; j_gene: TRBJ2-5
CDR3aa: CASSPLDRARDEQYF; CDR3nt: TGTGCCAGTAGTCCCTTGGACAGGGCAAGGGACGAGCAGTACTTC; abundance: NA; v_gene: TRBV19; len: 15; d_gene: TRBD1; j_gene: TRBJ2-7
CDR3aa: CASSGLGAGVGGYTF; CDR3nt: TGTGCCAGCAGCGGCCTGGGGGCAGGCGTTGGGGGCTACACCTTC; abundance: NA; v_gene: TRBV9; len: 15; d_gene: NA; j_gene: TRBJ1-2
CDR3aa: CAISESVGDINEQYF; CDR3nt: TGTGCCATCAGTGAGTCGGTAGGGGATATCAACGAGCAGTACTTC; abundance: NA; v_gene: TRBV10-3; len: 15; d_gene: NA; j_gene: TRBJ2-7
CDR3aa: CASSLVRLAGYNEQFF; CDR3nt: TGTGCCAGCAGCTTAGTTCGCCTAGCGGGGTACAATGAGCAGTTCTTC; abundance: NA; v_gene: TRBV11-2; len: 16; d_gene: TRBD2; j_gene: TRBJ2-1
CDR3aa: CASRRGNEQFF; CDR3nt: TGCGCCAGCAGACGGGGCAATGAGCAGTTCTTC; abundance: few; v_gene: TRBV5-1; len: 11; d_gene: NA; j_gene: TRBJ2-1
CDR3aa: CASSLGGRLRNQPQHF; CDR3nt: TGTGCCAGCAGTTTGGGGGGCCGGTTGCGCAATCAGCCCCAGCATTTT; abundance: NA; v_gene: TRBV27; len: 16; d_gene: NA; j_gene: TRBJ1-5
CDR3aa: CASSLSGGRTETQYF; CDR3nt: TGTGCCAGCAGCTTGAGTGGCGGGCGGACTGAGACCCAGTACTTC; abundance: NA; v_gene: TRBV7-9; len: 15; d_gene: NA; j_gene: TRBJ2-5
CDR3aa: CASSPGTTNSPLHF; CDR3nt: TGTGCCAGCTCACCAGGGACAACCAATTCACCCCTCCACTTT; abundance: NA; v_gene: TRBV18; len: 14; d_gene: NA; j_gene: TRBJ1-6
CDR3aa: CASSVLGHNTEAFF; CDR3nt: TGTGCCAGCAGCGTCCTCGGGCACAACACTGAAGCTTTCTTT; abundance: few; v_gene: TRBV14; len: 14; d_gene: NA; j_gene: TRBJ1-1